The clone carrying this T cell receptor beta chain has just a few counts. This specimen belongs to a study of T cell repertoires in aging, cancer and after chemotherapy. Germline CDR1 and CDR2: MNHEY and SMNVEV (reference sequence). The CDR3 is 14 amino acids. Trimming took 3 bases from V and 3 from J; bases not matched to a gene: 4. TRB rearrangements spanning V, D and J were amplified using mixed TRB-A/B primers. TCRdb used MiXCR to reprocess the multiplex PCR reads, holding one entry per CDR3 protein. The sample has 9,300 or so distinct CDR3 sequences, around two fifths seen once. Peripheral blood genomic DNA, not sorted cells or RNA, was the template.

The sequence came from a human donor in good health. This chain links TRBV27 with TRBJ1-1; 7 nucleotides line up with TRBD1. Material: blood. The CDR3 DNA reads TGTGCCAGCAGTTTGACAGGGCGATACACTGAAGCTTTCTTT. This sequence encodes CASSLTGRYTEAFF.